This T cell receptor beta chain was sequenced during a study of cytomegalovirus exposure and HLA in healthy donors. Study-wide findings and caveats: Researchers had no immune exposure information except CMV serostatus available. Reportedly, a later analysis found an Asian-associated ancestry cluster had fewer N-insertions than the approximately 670-donor mean. 164 TCR beta chains were listed as cytomegalovirus-associated.

Donors were nominally healthy when sampled, though unrecorded immune exposures were likely. Trimming cost V 6 bases and J 8 bases, with 11 bases left between them. Germline loops: CDR1 MNHEY, CDR2 SVGAGI. The CDR3 loop spans 12 amino acids. This clone has more than one count but fewer than ten. Its antigen remains unidentified. With 60 Vbeta and 13 Jbeta primers, the PCR was carried out. The repertoire was sequenced with immunoSEQ multiplex PCR; TCRdb's copy has only in-frame clones and lacks some. The data hold 150,000 to 200,000 clones, with roughly 9.5% observed a single time. This clonotype was obtained from a woman under 40 in good health and CMV-seropositive. Material for sequencing was PBMCs. The chain couples TRBV6-5 to TRBJ2-1; D not certain. The DNA of the CDR3 is TGTGCCAGCAGCTACAACAATCATGAGCAGTTCTTC. Protein: CASSYNNHEQFF.